Presented here are 8 T cell receptor beta chains from one specimen sequenced in a study of blood T cell repertoires in COVID-19. Generated by immunoSEQ multiplex PCR, the TCRdb table keeps only in-frame clones and is missing some. This table holds hundreds of thousands of clones, about 88% found once. Sequencing was performed on PBMCs or T cells enriched from blood (not recorded which). Source of these receptors: a woman in her late teens or twenties who had been exposed to COVID-19.

This clone was seen just once. The J gene is TRBJ2-7, the V gene TRBV19, with a tentative D call TRBD1 (6 bases). The CDR3 loop spans 12 amino acids. V lost 4 bases, J lost 6 bases, and 10 bases lay in between. Germline V CDR1 and CDR2: LNHDA, SQIVND (reference sequence). In nucleotides, the CDR3 is TGTGCCAGTAGTACGGACAGTGGCGAGCAGTACTTC. Translated, it gives CASSTDSGEQYF.

The DNA for the CDR3 is TGTGCCAGCAGCTACACCGGGACAGGGATCCGGCTAGCGGGAGACGGGGAGCTGTTTTTT. Translation: CASSYTGTGIRLAGDGELFF. V gene TRBV13 combines with J gene TRBJ2-2; D is perhaps TRBD2 (10 bases). CDR1 is PRHDT and CDR2 is FYEKMQ in the germline V gene (reference sequence). There are 20 residues in the CDR3. With 4 bases removed from V and 7 bases from J, the gap between germline ends came to 31 bases.

V and J are TRBV5-5 and TRBJ2-7; TRBD2 agrees at 9 bases. Unmatched junction bases numbered 6, after V lost 8 bases and J lost 0 bases. The CDR3 length is 14 residues. Germline-derived CDR1 and CDR2 are SGHKS and YYEKEE (reference sequence). CDR3 in DNA: TGTGCCAGTCGAGCGGGGGGCCACTCCTACGAGCAGTACTTC. Translated, it gives CASRAGGHSYEQYF.

The chain uses TRBV28 and TRBJ1-4, with 7 bases lining up with TRBD1. The V segment lost 5 bases and the J segment 5 bases; nucleotides outside the gene matches: 8. The germline CDR1 and CDR2 sequences are MDHEN and SYDVKM. This CDR3 is built from 15 residues. The CDR3 DNA is TGTGCCAGCAGTCAAGGACAGGCTTCGAATGAAAAACTGTTTTTT. It yields the protein CASSQGQASNEKLFF. Complete variable domain (other parts from reference TRBV28 and TRBJ1-4): DVKVTQSSRYLVKRTGEKVFLECVQDMDHENMFWYRQDPGLGLRLIYFSYDVKMKEKGDIPEGYSVSREKKERFSLILESASTNQTSMYLCASSQGQASNEKLFFGSGTQLSVL.

V and J are TRBV4-1 and TRBJ2-1; 9 bases align to TRBD2. The length of the CDR3 is 16 residues. V shed 0 bases, J shed 2 bases, and the junction held 2 bases outside the gene matches. Germline CDR1 reads MGHRA; CDR2 reads YSYEKL. CDR3 coding DNA: TGCGCCAGCAGCCAAGAGGCTAGCGGGACCTACAATGAGCAGTTCTTC. Amino acids: CASSQEASGTYNEQFF.

This chain links TRBV5-1 with TRBJ1-6, with TRBD1 as a possible D gene (5 bases). Germline V gene sequence: CDR1 SGHRS, CDR2 YFSETQ. Trimming took 0 bases from V and 8 from J, leaving 15 bases between them. The CDR3 is 16 residues long. The CDR3 is CASSLGGTGGDSPLHF. CDR3 DNA sequence: TGCGCCAGCAGCTTGGGAGGAACAGGAGGGGATTCACCCCTCCACTTT.

The J gene is TRBJ2-1, the V gene TRBV7-9; D gene uncertain. V gave up 3 bases and J gave up 11 bases, with 14 bases separating them. The length of the CDR3 is 13 residues. Germline CDR1 is SEHNR and CDR2 is FQNEAQ (reference sequence). This CDR3 reads CASSLETLPKQFF. The CDR3 nucleotides are TGTGCCAGCAGCTTGGAGACTCTACCCAAGCAGTTCTTC.

The V and J genes are TRBV5-1 and TRBJ2-7; D may be TRBD2 (5 bases). This CDR3 is 15 amino acids long. Trimming pared 0 bases from V and 4 bases from J, leaving 14 bases between. CDR1 is SGHRS, CDR2 YFSETQ, per germline. The CDR3, as DNA: TGCGCCAGCAGCTTGGGGGCTAGCACAGAATACGAGCAGTACTTC. This gives the protein CASSLGASTEYEQYF. Full variable domain (missing parts from reference TRBV5-1 and TRBJ2-7): KAGVTQTPRYLIKTRGQQVTLSCSPISGHRSVSWYQQTPGQGLQFLFEYFSETQRNKGNFPGRFSGRQFSNSRSEMNVSTLELGDSALYLCASSLGASTEYEQYFGPGTRLTVT.